This TCR beta chain was observed in a study of shared clonotypes between healthy human individuals. Study findings and constraints: Deeper or shallower sequencing was expected to change how clonotypes are shared among donors.

Profiling relied on immunoSEQ multiplex PCR, and the TCRdb table lists in-frame clones only, not all of them. The table records some 630,000 clones, approximately 96% of them present only once. Germline lookup yields CDR1 SGHNT and CDR2 YYREEE (reference sequence). J lost 1 base, V lost 2 bases, and 2 bases had no gene match. This CDR3 has 15 amino acids. Positive CCR7 selection of CD45RO-negative cells yielded the naive CD8 cells, and terminally differentiated effector memory CD45RA+ cells were excluded. As concerns this clone: Its antigen is unidentified.

Sequencing was done on a sample of naive CD8+ T cells sorted from blood. V gene TRBV5-4 combines with J gene TRBJ2-3; TRBD2 aligns across 9 bases. This clonotype was obtained from a woman in her 30s in good health. CDR3 residues: CASSLRTSGTDTQYF. The CDR3 DNA reads TGTGCCAGCAGCTTACGGACTAGCGGCACAGATACGCAGTATTTT.